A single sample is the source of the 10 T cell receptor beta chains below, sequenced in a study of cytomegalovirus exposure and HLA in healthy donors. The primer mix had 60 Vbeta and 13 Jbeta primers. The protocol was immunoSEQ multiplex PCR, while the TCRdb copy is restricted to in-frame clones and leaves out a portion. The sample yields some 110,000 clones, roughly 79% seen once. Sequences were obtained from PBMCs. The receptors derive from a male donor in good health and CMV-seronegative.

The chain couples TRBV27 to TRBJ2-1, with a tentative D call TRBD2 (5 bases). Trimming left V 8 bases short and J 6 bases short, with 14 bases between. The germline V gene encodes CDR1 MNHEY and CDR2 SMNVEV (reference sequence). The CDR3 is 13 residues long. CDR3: CASVPGFSNEQFF. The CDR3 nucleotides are TGTGCCAGCGTTCCGGGATTCTCCAATGAGCAGTTCTTC.

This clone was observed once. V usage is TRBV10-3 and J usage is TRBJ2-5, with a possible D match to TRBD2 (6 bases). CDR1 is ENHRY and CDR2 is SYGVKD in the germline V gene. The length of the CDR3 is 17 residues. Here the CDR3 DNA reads TGTGTCATATTCATGGGGACGACGGGGGATAAGCAAGAGACCCAGTACTTC. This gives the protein CVIFMGTTGDKQETQYF.

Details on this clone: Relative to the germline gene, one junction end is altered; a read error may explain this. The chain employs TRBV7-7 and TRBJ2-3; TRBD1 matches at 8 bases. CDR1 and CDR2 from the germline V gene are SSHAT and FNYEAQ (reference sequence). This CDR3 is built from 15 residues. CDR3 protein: CASSPRDRLGDTQYF. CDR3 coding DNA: TGTGCTAGCAGCCCGAGGGACAGGTTGGGGGATACGCAGTATTTT.

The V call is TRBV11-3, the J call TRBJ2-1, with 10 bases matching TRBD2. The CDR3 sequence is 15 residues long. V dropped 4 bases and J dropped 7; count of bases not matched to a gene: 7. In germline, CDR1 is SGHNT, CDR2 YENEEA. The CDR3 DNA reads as TGTGCCAGCAGCTCGCTAGCGGGAGCGAGGAATGAGCAGTTCTTC. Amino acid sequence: CASSSLAGARNEQFF.

CDR3 protein: CASSLGGSVSYEQYF. CDR3 bases: TGTGCCAGCAGCTTAGGCGGGTCCGTCTCCTACGAGCAGTACTTC. The V gene is TRBV7-9, the J gene TRBJ2-7, with a weak D call TRBD2 (5 bases). Between the trimmed V and J ends, which lost 1 base and 0 bases, there was a span of 10 bases. The germline gives CDR1 SEHNR, CDR2 FQNEAQ (reference sequence). The CDR3 runs to 15 residues.

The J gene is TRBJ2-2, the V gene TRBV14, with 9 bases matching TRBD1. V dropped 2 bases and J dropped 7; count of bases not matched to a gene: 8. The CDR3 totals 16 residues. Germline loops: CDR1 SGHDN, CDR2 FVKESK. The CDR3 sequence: CASSQFRDRVNGELFF. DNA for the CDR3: TGTGCCAGCAGCCAATTCCGGGACAGGGTGAACGGGGAGCTGTTTTTT.

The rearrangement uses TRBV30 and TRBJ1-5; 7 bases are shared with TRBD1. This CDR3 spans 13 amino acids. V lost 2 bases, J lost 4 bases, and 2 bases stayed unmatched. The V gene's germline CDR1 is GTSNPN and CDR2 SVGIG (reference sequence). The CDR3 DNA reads TGTGCCTGGAGTAGGACAGGAAATCAGCCCCAGCATTTT. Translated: CAWSRTGNQPQHF.

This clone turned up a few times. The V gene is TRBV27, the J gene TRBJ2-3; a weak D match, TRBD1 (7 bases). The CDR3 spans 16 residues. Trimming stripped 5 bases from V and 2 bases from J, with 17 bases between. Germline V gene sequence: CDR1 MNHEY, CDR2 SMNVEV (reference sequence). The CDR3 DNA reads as TGTGCCAGCAGTCCCTCGGGGGACAGACTCACAGATACGCAGTATTTT. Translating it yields CASSPSGDRLTDTQYF.

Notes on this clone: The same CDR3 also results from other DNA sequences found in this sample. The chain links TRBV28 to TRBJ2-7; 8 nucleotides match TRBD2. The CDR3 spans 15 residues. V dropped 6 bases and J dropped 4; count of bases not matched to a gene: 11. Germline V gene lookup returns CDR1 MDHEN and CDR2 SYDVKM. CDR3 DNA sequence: TGTGCCAGCAGCCCCCCCGGGGGGGGAATTTACGAGCAGTACTTC. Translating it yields CASSPPGGGIYEQYF.

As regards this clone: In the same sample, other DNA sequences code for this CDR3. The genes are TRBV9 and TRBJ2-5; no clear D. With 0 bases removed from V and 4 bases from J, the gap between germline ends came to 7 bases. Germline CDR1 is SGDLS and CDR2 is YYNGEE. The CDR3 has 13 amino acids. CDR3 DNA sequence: TGTGCCAGCAGCGTAGACAGAGCAGAGACCCAGTACTTC. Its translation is CASSVDRAETQYF.